The clone carrying this TCR beta chain appeared a few times. Its antigen is as yet unknown. CDR3 length: 15 residues. Unmatched junction bases numbered 7, after V lost 2 bases and J lost 4 bases. Germline values: CDR1 MNHEY, CDR2 SVGAGI. This record comes from a study of shared clonotypes between healthy human individuals. Study-level background: Every donor yielded three CD4 naive, three CD4 memory, two CD8 naive and one CD8 memory plate. Study conclusions and caveats: Naive CD4 clonotypes were shared across several donors at around 5.4%.

TCRdb keeps only in-frame clones here, not all; method: immunoSEQ multiplex PCR. The sample records approximately 240,000 clones, approximately 70% being singletons. The J gene is TRBJ2-5, the V gene TRBV6-5, with TRBD2 identical over 7 bases. The sequence was obtained from a man younger than 40 in good health. Sequencing was done on a sample of memory CD4+ T cells sorted from blood. The subset was: CD45RA-negative fraction. The CDR3 loop reads CASSYTSVPGETQYF. The CDR3 DNA reads as TGTGCCAGCAGTTACACTAGCGTGCCGGGAGAGACCCAGTACTTC.